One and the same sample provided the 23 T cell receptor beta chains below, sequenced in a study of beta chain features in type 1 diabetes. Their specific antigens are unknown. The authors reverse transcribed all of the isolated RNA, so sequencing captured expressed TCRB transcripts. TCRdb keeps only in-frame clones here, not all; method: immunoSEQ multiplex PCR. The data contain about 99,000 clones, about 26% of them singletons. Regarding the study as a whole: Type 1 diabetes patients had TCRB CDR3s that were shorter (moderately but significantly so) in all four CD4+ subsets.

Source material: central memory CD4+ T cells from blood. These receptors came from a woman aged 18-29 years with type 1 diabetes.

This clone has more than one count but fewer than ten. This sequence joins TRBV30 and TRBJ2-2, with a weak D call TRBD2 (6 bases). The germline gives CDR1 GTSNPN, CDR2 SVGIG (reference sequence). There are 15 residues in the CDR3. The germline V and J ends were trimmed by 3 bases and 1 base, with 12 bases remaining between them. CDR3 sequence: CAWRGGRLNTGELFF. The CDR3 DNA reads TGTGCCTGGAGGGGAGGCAGACTGAACACCGGGGAGCTGTTTTTT.

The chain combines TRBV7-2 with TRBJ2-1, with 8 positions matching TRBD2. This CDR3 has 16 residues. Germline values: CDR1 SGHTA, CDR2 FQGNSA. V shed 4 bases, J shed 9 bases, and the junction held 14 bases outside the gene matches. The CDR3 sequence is CASSSYSGTRVGEQFF. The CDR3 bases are TGTGCCAGCAGCTCTTATAGCGGGACCCGAGTTGGTGAGCAGTTCTTC.

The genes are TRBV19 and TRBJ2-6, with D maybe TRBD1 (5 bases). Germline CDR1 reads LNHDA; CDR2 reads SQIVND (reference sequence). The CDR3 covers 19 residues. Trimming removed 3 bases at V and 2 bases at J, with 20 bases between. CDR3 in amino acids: CASSIRAGNRIPGANVLTF. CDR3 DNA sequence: TGTGCCAGTAGTATTCGGGCAGGGAACAGGATCCCTGGGGCCAACGTCCTGACTTTC.

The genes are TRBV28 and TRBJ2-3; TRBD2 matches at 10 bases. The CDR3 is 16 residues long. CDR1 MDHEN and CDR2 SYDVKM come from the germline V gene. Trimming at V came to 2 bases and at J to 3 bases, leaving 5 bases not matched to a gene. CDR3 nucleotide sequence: TGTGCCAGCAGTTTAGGAGCTAGCGGGAGAACAGATACGCAGTATTTT. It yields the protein CASSLGASGRTDTQYF.

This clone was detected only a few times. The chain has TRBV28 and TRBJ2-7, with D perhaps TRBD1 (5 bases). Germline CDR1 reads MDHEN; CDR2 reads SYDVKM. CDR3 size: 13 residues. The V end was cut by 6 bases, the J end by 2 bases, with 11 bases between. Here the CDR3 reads CASRVDSPYEQYF. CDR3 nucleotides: TGTGCCAGCAGGGTAGACAGCCCCTACGAGCAGTACTTC.

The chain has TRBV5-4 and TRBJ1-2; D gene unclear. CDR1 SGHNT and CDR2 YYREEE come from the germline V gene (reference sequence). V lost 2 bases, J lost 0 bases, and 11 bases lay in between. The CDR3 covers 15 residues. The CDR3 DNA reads TGTGCCAGCAGCTTCGGCGGTCCAGCTAACTATGGCTACACCTTC. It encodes CASSFGGPANYGYTF.

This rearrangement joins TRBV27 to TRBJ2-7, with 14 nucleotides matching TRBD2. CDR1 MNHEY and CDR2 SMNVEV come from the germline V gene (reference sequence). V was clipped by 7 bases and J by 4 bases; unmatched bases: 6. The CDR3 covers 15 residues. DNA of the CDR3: TGTGCCAGCAAATCCCGGACTAGCGGGGGGTACGAGCAGTACTTC. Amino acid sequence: CASKSRTSGGYEQYF.

The CDR3 coding sequence is TGTGCCAGCGCGTCGACAGGGGGCGATTATGGCTACACCTTC. Amino acids: CASASTGGDYGYTF. The V gene is TRBV27, the J gene TRBJ1-2; 10 bases map to TRBD1. The V and J ends lost 8 bases and 5 bases, in that order; junction bases with no gene match: 8. CDR1 MNHEY and CDR2 SMNVEV come from the germline V gene (reference sequence). This CDR3 region has 14 residues.

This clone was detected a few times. Here the CDR3 DNA reads TGTGCCAGTAGGGATAGCGGGAGGGGGAACACCGGGGAGCTGTTTTTT. It is translated as CASRDSGRGNTGELFF. This chain links TRBV19 with TRBJ2-2, with 11 bases matching TRBD2. V trimming: 6 bases; J trimming: 1 base; junction bases outside the gene matches: 4. Germline V gene data show CDR1 as LNHDA and CDR2 as SQIVND (reference sequence). CDR3 length equals 16 residues.

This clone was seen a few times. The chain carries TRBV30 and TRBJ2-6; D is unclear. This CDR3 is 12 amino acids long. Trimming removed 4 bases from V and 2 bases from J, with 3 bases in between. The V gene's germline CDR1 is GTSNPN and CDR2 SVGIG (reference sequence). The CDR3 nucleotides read TGTGCCTGGACTCCTGGGGCCAACGTCCTGACTTTC. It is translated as CAWTPGANVLTF.

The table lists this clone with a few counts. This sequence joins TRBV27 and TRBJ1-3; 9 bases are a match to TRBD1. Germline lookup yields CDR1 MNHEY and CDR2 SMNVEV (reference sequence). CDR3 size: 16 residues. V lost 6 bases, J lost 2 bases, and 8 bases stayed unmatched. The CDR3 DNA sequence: TGTGCCAGCAGCACCGTAGGACAGGGGACTGGAAACACCATATATTTT. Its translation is CASSTVGQGTGNTIYF.

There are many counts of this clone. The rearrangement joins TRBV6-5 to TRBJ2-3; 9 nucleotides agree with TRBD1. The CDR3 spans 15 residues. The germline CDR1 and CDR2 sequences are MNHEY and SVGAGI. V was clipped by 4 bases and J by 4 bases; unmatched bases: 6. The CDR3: CASSWGTGRSDTQYF. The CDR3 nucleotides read TGTGCCAGCAGTTGGGGGACAGGGAGGTCAGATACGCAGTATTTT.

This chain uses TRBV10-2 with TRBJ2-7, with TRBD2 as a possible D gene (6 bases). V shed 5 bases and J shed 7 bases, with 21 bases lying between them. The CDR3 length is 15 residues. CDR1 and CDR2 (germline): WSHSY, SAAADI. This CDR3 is CASSPILAWGGEQYF. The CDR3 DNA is TGCGCCAGCAGTCCGATCCTAGCCTGGGGAGGAGAGCAGTACTTC.

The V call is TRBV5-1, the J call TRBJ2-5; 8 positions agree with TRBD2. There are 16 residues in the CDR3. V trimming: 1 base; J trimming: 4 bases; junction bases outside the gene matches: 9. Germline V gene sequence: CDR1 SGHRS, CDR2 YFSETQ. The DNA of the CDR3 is TGCGCCAGCAGCTTGTGGTCCAGCGGGAGCGGAGAGACCCAGTACTTC. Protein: CASSLWSSGSGETQYF.

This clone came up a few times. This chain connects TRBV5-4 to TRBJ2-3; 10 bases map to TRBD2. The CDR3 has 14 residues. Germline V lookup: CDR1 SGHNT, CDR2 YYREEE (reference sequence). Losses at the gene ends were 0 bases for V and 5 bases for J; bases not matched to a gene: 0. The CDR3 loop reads CASSLGLAGDTQYF. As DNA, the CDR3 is TGTGCCAGCAGCTTGGGACTAGCGGGAGATACGCAGTATTTT.

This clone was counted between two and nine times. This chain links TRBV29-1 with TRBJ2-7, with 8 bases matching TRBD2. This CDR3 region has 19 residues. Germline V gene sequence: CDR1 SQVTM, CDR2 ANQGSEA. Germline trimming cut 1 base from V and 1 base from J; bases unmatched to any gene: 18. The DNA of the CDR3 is TGCAGCGTTGAAGGAGTCCAGTGGACTAGCTTTAGCACATCCTACGAGCAGTACTTC. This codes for CSVEGVQWTSFSTSYEQYF.

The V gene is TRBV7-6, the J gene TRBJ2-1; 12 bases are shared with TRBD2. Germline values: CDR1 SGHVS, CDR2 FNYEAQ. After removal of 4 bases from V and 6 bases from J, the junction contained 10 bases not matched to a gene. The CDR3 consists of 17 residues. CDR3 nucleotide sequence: TGTGCCAGCAGCTCCACCTTACTAGCGGGAGGAGCCAATGAGCAGTTCTTC. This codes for CASSSTLLAGGANEQFF.

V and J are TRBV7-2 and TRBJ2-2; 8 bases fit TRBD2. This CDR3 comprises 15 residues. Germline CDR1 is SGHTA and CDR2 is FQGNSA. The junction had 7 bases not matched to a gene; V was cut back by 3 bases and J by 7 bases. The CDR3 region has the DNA TGTGCCAGCAGCTTGGCTAGCGGGTTGGACGGGGAGCTGTTTTTT. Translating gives CASSLASGLDGELFF.

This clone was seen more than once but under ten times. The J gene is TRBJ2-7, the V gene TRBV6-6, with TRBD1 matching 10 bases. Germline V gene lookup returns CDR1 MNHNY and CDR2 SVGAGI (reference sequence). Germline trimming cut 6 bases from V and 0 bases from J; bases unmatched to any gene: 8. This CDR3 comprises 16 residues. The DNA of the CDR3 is TGTGCCAGCAGCCCAGGGACAGGGGACGTCTCCTACGAGCAGTACGTC. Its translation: CASSPGTGDVSYEQYV.

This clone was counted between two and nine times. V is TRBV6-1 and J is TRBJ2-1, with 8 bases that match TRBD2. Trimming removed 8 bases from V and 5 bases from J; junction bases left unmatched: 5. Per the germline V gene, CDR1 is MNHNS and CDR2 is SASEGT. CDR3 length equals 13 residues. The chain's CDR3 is CASGGTRDNEQFF. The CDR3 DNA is TGTGCCAGCGGGGGGACTAGAGACAATGAGCAGTTCTTC.

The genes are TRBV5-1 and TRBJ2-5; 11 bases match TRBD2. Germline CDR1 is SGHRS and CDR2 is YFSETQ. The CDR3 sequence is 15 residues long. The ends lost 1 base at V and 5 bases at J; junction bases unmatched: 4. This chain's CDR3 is CASSLTSGSPETQYF. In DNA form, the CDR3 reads TGCGCCAGCAGCTTGACTAGCGGGAGCCCGGAGACCCAGTACTTC.

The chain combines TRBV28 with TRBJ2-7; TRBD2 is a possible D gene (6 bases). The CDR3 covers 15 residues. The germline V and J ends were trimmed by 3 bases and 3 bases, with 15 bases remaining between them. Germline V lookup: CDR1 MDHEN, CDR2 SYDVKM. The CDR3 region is CASSFYRDSFYEQYF. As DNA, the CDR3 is TGTGCCAGCAGTTTTTATAGGGACTCCTTCTACGAGCAGTACTTC.

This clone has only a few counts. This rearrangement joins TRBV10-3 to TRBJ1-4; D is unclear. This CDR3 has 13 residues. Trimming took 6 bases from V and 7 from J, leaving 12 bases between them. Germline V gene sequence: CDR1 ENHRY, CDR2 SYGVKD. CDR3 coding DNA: TGTGCCATCAGCCCACCAACACGTGAAAAACTGTTTTTT. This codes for CAISPPTREKLFF.